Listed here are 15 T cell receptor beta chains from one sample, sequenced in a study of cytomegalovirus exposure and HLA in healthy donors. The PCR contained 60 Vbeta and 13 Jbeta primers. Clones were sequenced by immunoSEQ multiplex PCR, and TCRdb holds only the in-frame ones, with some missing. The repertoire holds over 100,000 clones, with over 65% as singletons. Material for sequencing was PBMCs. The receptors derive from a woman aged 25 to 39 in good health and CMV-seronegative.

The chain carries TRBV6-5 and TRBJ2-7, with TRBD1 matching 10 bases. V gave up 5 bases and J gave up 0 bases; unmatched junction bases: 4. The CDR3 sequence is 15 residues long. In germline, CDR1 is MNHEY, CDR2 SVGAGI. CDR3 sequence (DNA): TGTGCCAGCAGTCCGGACAGGGGGGCCTCCTACGAGCAGTACTTC. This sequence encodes CASSPDRGASYEQYF.

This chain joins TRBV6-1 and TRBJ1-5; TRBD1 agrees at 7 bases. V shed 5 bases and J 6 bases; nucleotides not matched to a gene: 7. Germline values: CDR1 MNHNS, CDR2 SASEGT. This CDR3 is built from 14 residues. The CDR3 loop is CASSPTGLGQPQHF. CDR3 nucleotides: TGTGCCAGCAGTCCGACAGGGCTGGGTCAGCCCCAGCATTTT.

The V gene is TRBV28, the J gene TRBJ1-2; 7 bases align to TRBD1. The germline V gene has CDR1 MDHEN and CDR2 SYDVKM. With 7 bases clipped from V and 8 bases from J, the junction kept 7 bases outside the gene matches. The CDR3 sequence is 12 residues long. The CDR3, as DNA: TGTGCCAGCATTCCCCGGACAGGCGGCTACACCTTC. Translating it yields CASIPRTGGYTF.

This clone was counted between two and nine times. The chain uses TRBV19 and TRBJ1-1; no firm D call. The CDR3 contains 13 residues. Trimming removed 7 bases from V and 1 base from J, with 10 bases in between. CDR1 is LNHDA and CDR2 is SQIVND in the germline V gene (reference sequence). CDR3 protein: CASTEARNTEAFF. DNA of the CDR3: TGTGCCAGTACCGAGGCCCGGAACACTGAAGCTTTCTTT.

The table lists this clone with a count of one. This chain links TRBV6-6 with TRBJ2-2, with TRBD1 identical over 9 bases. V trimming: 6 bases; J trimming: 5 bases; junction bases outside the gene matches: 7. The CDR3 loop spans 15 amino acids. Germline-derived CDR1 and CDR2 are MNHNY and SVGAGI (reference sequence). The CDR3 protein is CASSSGQGKTGELFF. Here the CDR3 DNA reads TGTGCCAGCAGCTCCGGACAGGGGAAAACCGGGGAGCTGTTTTTT.

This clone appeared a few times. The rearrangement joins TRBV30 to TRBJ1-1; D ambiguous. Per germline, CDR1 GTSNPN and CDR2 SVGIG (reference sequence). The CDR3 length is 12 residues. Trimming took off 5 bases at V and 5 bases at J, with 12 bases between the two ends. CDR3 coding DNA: TGTGCCTGGCTCACATGGAGAACTGAAGCTTTCTTT. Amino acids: CAWLTWRTEAFF. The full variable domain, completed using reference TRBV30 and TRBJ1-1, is SQTIHQWPATLVQPVGSPLSLECTVEGTSNPNLYWYRQAAGRGLQLLFYSVGIGQISSEVPQNLSASRPQDRQFILSSKKLLLSDSGFYLCAWLTWRTEAFFGQGTRLTVV.

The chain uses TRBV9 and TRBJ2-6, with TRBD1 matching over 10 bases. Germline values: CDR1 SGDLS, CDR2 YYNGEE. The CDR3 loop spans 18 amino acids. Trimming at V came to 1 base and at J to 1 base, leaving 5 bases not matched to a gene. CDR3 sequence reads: CASSVWDRGSSGANVLTF. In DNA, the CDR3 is TGTGCCAGCAGCGTATGGGACAGGGGATCGTCTGGGGCCAACGTCCTGACTTTC.

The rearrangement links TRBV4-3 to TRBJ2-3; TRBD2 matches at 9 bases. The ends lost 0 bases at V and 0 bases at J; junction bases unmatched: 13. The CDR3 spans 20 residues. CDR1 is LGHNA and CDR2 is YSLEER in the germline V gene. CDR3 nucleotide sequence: TGCGCCAGCAGCCAAGAAAGAGAGCGGGGGGCGGTCGGAAGCACAGATACGCAGTATTTT. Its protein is CASSQERERGAVGSTDTQYF.

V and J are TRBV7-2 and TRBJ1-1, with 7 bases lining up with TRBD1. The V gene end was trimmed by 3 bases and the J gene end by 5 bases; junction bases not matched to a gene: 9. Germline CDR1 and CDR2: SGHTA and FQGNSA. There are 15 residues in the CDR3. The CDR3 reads CASSLERGRGTEAFF. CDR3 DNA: TGTGCCAGCAGCTTGGAGAGGGGGCGAGGGACTGAAGCTTTCTTT.

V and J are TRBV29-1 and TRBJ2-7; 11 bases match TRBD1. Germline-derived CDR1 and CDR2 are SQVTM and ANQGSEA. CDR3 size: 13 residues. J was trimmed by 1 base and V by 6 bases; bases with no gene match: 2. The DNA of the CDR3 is TGCAGCGTGGGACAGGGGGTATCCTACGAGCAGTACTTC. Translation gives CSVGQGVSYEQYF.

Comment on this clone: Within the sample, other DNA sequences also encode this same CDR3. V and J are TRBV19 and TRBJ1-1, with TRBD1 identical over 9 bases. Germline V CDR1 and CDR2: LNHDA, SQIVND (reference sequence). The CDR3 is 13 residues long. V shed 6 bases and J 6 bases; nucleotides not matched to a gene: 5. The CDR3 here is CASRLGQGAEAFF. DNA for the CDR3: TGTGCCAGTAGGCTGGGACAGGGCGCTGAAGCTTTCTTT.

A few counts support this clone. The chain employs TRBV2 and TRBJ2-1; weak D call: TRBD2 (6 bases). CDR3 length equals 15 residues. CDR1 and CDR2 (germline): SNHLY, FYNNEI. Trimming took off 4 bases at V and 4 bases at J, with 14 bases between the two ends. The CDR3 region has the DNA TGTGCCAGCAGTGTAAAAGCGGGCCCATACAATGAGCAGTTCTTC. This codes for CASSVKAGPYNEQFF. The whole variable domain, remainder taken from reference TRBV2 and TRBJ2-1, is EPEVTQTPSHQVTQMGQEVILRCVPISNHLYFYWYRQILGQKVEFLVSFYNNEISEKSEIFDDQFSVERPDGSNFTLKIRSTKLEDSAMYFCASSVKAGPYNEQFFGPGTRLTVL.

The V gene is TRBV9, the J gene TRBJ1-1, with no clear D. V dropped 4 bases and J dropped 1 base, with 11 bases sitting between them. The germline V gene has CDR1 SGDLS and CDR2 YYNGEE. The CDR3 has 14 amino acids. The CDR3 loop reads CASSPSFPNTEAFF. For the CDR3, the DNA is TGTGCCAGCAGCCCCTCTTTCCCGAACACTGAAGCTTTCTTT.

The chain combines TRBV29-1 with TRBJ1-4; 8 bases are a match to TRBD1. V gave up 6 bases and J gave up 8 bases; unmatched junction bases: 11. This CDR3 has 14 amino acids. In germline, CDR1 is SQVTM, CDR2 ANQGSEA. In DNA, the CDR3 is TGCAGCGTCCCGGCAGGGGGCGGACAGGAAAAACTGTTTTTT. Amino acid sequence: CSVPAGGGQEKLFF.

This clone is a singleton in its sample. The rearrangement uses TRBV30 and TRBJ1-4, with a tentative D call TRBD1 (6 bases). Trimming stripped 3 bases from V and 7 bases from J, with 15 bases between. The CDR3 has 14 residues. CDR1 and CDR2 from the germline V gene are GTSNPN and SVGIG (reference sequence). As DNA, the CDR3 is TGTGCCTGGAGCGGGGGGCAGGTTGGTGAAAAACTGTTTTTT. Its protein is CAWSGGQVGEKLFF. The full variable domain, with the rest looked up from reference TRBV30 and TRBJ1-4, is SQTIHQWPATLVQPVGSPLSLECTVEGTSNPNLYWYRQAAGRGLQLLFYSVGIGQISSEVPQNLSASRPQDRQFILSSKKLLLSDSGFYLCAWSGGQVGEKLFFGSGTQLSVL.